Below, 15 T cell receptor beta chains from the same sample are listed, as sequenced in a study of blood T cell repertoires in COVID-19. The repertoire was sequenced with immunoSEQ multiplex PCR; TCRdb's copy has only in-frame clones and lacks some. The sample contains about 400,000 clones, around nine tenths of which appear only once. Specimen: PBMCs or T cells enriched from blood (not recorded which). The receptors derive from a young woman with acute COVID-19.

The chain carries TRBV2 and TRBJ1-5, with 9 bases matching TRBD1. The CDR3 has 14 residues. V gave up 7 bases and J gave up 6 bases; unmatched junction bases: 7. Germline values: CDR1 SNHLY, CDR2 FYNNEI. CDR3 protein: CASMLQGAIQPQHF. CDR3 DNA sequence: TGTGCCAGCATGCTACAGGGGGCGATTCAGCCCCAGCATTTT.

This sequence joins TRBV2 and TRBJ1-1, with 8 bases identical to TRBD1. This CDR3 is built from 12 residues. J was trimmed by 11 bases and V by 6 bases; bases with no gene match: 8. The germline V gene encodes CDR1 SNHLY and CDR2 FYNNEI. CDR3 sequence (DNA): TGTGCCAGCAGAGGGGACAGGTCCAGGGCTTTCTTT. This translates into CASRGDRSRAFF. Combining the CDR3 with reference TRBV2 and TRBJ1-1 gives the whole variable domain EPEVTQTPSHQVTQMGQEVILRCVPISNHLYFYWYRQILGQKVEFLVSFYNNEISEKSEIFDDQFSVERPDGSNFTLKIRSTKLEDSAMYFCASRGDRSRAFFGQGTRLTVV.

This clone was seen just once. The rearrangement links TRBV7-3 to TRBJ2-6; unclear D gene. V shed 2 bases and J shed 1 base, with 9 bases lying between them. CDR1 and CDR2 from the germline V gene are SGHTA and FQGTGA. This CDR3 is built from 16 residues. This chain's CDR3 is CASSLVGGSGANVLTF. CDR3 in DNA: TGTGCCAGCAGCTTAGTAGGCGGATCTGGGGCCAACGTCCTGACTTTC.

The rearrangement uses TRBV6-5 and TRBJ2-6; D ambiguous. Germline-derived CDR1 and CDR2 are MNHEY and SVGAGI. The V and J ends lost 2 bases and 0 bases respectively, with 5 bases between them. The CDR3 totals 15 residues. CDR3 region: CASSYVGSGANVLTF. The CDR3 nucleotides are TGTGCCAGCAGTTACGTCGGCTCTGGGGCCAACGTCCTGACTTTC.

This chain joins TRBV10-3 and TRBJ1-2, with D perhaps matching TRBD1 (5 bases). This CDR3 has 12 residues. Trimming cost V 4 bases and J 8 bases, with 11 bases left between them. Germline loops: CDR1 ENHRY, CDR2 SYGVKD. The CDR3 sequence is CAISGGEDGYTF. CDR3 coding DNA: TGTGCCATCAGTGGGGGGGAGGACGGCTACACCTTC.

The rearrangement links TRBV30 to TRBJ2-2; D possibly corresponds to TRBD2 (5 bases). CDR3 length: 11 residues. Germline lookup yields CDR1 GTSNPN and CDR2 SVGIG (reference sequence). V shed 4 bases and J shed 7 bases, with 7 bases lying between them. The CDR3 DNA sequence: TGTGCCTGGAACGCGGGCGGGGAGCTGTTTTTT. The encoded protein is CAWNAGGELFF.

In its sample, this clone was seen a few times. The CDR3 nucleotides are TGTGCCAGCAGCTTAGGGACAGGGGGCGCAGATACGCAGTATTTT. Protein sequence: CASSLGTGGADTQYF. The V and J genes are TRBV7-9 and TRBJ2-3; 11 bases are a match to TRBD1. V gave up 1 base and J gave up 4 bases; unmatched junction bases: 1. CDR1 is SEHNR, CDR2 FQNEAQ, per germline (reference sequence). CDR3 length: 15 residues. Using reference TRBV7-9 and TRBJ2-3 for the parts outside the CDR3, the full variable domain is DTGVSQNPRHKITKRGQNVTFRCDPISEHNRLYWYRQTLGQGPEFLTYFQNEAQLEKSRLLSDRFSAERPKGSFSTLEIQRTEQGDSAMYLCASSLGTGGADTQYFGPGTRLTVL.

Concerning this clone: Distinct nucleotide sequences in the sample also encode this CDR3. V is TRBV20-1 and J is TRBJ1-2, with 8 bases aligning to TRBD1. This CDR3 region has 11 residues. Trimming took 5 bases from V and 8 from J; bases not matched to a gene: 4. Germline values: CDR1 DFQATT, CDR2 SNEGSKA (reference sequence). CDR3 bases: TGCAGTGCTCGACAGGGGAGCGGCTACACCTTC. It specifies CSARQGSGYTF.

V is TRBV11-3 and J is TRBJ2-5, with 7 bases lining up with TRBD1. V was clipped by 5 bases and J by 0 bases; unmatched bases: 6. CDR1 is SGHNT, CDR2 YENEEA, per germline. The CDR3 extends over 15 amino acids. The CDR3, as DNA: TGTGCCAGCAGCCTGACAGGGCTGTACCAAGAGACCCAGTACTTC. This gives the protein CASSLTGLYQETQYF.

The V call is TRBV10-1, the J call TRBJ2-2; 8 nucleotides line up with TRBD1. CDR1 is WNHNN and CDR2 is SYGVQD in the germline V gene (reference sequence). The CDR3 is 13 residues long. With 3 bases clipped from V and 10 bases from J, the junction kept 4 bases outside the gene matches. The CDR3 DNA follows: TGCGCCAGCAGTGATACAGGGGGTGTGGAGCTGTTTTTT. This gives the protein CASSDTGGVELFF.

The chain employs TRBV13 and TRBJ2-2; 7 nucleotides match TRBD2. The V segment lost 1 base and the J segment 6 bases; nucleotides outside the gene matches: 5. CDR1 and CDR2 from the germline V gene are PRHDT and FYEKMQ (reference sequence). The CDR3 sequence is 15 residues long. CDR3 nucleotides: TGTGCCAGCAGCTTAGTCCACGGACTAGCCGGGGAGCTGTTTTTT. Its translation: CASSLVHGLAGELFF.

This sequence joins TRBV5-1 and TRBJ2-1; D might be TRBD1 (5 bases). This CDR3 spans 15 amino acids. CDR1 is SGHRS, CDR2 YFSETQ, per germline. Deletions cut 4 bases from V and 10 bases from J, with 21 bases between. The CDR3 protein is CASSSNTLQVLEQFF. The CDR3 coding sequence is TGCGCCAGCAGCAGCAATACACTACAGGTTTTAGAGCAGTTCTTC.

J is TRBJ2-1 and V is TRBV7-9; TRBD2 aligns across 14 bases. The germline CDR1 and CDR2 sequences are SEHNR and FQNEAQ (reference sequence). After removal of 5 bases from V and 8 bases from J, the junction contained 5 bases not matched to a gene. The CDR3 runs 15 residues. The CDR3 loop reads CASSPPGLAGDEQFF. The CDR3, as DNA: TGTGCCAGCAGCCCCCCGGGACTAGCGGGGGATGAGCAGTTCTTC. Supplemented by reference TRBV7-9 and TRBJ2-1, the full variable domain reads DTGVSQNPRHKITKRGQNVTFRCDPISEHNRLYWYRQTLGQGPEFLTYFQNEAQLEKSRLLSDRFSAERPKGSFSTLEIQRTEQGDSAMYLCASSPPGLAGDEQFFGPGTRLTVL.

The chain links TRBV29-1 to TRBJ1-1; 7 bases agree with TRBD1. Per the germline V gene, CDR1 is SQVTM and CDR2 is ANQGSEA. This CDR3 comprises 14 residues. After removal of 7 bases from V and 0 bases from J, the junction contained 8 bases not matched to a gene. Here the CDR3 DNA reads TGCAGCGGGGGGACAGACAGAATGAACACTGAAGCTTTCTTT. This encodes CSGGTDRMNTEAFF. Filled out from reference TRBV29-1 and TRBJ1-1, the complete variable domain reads SAVISQKPSRDICQRGTSLTIQCQVDSQVTMMFWYRQQPGQSLTLIATANQGSEATYESGFVIDKFPISRPNLTFSTLTVSNMSPEDSSIYLCSGGTDRMNTEAFFGQGTRLTVV.

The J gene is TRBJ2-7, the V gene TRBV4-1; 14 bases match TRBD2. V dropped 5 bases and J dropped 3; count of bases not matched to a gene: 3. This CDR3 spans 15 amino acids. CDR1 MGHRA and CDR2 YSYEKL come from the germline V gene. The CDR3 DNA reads TGCGCCAGCAGCTCCGGGACTAGCGGGAGCTACGAGCAGTACTTC. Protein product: CASSSGTSGSYEQYF.